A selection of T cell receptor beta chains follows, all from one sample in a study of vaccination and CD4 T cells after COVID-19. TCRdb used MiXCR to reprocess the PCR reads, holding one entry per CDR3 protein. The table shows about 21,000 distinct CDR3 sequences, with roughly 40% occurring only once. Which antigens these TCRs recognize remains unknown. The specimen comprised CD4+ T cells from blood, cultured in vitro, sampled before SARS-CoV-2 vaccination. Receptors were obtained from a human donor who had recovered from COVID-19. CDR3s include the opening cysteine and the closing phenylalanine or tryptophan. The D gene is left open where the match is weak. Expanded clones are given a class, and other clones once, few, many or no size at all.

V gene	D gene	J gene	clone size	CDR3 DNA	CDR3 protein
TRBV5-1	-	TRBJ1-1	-	TGCGCCAGCAGCGCCGGACAGTTGAACACTGAAGCTTTCTTT	CASSAGQLNTEAFF
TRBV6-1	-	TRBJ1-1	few	TGTGCCAGCACTGATGCAGCACACACTGAAGCTTTCTTT	CASTDAAHTEAFF
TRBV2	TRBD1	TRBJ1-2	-	TGTGCCAGCACCATATTACAGGGGGCGAGGGGCTACACCTTC	CASTILQGARGYTF
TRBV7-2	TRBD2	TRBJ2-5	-	TGTGCCAGCAGCTTAGCGGGAGGGGTAGGCCAAGAGACCCAGTACTTC	CASSLAGGVGQETQYF
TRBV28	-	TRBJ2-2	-	TGTGCCAGCAGTCCTTCGAGGGGGAGGAACACCGGGGAGCTGTTTTTT	CASSPSRGRNTGELFF
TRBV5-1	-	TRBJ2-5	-	TGCGCCAGCAGCCCTGAGCCATCCCAAGAGACCCAGTACTTC	CASSPEPSQETQYF
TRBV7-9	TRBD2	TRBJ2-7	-	TGTGCCAGCAGCTTAACTAGCGGGAGAGGATCCTACGAGCAGTACTTC	CASSLTSGRGSYEQYF
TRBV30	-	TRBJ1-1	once	TGTGCCTGGATGGGAGGGGAGTACACTGAAGCTTTCTTT	CAWMGGEYTEAFF
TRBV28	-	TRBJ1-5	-	TGTGCCAGCAGTTTCCTTCCCCAGGGAGATCGCAATCAGCCCCAGCATTTT	CASSFLPQGDRNQPQHF
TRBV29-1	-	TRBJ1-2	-	TGCAGCGTTAGTGCGGGCCCCAACGGTTATGGCTACACCTTC	CSVSAGPNGYGYTF
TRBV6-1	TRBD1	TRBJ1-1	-	TGTGCCAGCAGTAGGACAGGGCTTGAAGCTTTCTTT	CASSRTGLEAFF
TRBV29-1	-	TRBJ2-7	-	TGCAGCCCAAAATCCGGCGCTATCTACGAGCAGTACTTC	CSPKSGAIYEQYF
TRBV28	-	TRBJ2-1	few	TGTGCCAGCCGACGAGGGGGAAACAATGAGCAGTTCTTC	CASRRGGNNEQFF
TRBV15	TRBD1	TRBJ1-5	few	TGTGCCACCAGCAGAGATCGGACAGGGCTCACAGGCACCCAGCATTTT	CATSRDRTGLTGTQHF
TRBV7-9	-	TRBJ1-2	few	TGTGCCAGCAGCTCAACATTGGGATCTAACTATGGCTACACCTTC	CASSSTLGSNYGYTF
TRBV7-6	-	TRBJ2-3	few	TGTGCCAGCAGCGAGCATAGGGATACGCAGTATTTT	CASSEHRDTQYF
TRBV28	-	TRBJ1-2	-	TGTGCCAGCAGACCGACAGCTCATTATGGCTACACCTTC	CASRPTAHYGYTF
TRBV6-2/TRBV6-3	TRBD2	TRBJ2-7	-	TGTGCCAGCAGACTAGCGGGAGAATCCTACGAGCAGTACTTC	CASRLAGESYEQYF
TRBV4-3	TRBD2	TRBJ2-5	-	TGCGCCAGCAGCCAGGCGGGGGTTGGAGAGACCCAGTACTTC	CASSQAGVGETQYF
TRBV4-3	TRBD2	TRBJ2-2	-	TGCGCCAGCAGCCAAGAACCTGGAGCGGGAGGGACACTCACCGGGGAGCTGTTTTTT	CASSQEPGAGGTLTGELFF
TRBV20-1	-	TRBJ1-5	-	TGCAGTGCCGTTCGGGGGGCGGGGGATAGCAATCAGCCCCAGCATTTT	CSAVRGAGDSNQPQHF
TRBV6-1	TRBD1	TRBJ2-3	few	TGTGCCAGCGGATGGGGGACAGGGGGCACAGATACGCAGTATTTT	CASGWGTGGTDTQYF
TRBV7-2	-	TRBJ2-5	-	TGTGCCAGCATTCTAGCTGCTGGGGGAGAGACCCAGTACTTC	CASILAAGGETQYF
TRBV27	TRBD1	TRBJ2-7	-	TGTGCCAGCAGTTTAGTCCGGCCGACAGGGCCCTTCTACGAGCAGTACTTC	CASSLVRPTGPFYEQYF
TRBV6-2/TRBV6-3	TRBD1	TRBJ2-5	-	TGTGCCAGCAGACTCCCGAGACAGGGCCAAGAGACCCAGTACTTC	CASRLPRQGQETQYF
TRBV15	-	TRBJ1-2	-	TGTGCCACCAGCCCCTCTGTTGATTATGGCTACACCTTC	CATSPSVDYGYTF
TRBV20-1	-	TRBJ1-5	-	TGCAGTGCTAGGAGGGGGGCAGGACCGCCCCAGCATTTT	CSARRGAGPPQHF
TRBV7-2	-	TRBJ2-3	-	TGTGCCAGCAGCGCCCCGGGCCCGGCAGATACGCAGTATTTT	CASSAPGPADTQYF